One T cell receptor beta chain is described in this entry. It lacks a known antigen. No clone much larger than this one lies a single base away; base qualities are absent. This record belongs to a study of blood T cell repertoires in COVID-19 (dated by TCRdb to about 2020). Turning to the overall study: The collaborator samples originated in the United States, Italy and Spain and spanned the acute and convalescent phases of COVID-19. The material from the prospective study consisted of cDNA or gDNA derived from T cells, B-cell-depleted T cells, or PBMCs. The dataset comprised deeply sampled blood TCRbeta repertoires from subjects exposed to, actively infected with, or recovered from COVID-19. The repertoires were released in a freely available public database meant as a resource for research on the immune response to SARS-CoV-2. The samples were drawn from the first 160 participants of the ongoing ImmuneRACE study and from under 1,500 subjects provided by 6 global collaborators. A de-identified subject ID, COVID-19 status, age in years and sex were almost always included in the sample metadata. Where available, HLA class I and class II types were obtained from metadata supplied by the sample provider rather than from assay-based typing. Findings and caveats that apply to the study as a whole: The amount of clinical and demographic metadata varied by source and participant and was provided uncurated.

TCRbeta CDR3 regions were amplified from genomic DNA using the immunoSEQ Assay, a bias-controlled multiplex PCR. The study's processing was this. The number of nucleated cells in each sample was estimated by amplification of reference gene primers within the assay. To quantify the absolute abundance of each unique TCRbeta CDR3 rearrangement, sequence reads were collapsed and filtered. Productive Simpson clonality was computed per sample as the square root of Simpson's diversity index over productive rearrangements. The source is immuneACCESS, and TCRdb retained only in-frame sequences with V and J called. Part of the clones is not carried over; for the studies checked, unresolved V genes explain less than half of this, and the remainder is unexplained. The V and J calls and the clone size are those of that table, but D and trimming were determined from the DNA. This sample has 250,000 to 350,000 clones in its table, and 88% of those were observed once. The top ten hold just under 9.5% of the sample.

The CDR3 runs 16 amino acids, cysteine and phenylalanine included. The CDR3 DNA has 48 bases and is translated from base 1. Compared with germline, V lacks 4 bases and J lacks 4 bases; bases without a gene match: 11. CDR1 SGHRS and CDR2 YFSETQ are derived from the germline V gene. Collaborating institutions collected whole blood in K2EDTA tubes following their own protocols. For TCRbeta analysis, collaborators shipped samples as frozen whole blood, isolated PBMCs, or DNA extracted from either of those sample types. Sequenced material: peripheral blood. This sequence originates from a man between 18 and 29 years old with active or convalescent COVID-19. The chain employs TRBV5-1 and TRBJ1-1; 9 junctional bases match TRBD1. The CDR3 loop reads CASSLDRGSGATEAFF. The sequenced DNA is TGCGCCAGCAGCCTAGACAGGGGGTCGGGGGCCACTGAAGCTTTCTTT.